This is a list of T cell receptor beta chains from one sample in a study of graft-versus-host responses after intestinal transplantation. Data came from immunoSEQ multiplex PCR; TCRdb stores just in-frame clones and leaves some out. This sample yields about 14,000 clones, of which around 96% are seen a single time; roughly 0.71% belongs to the top ten. This specimen consisted of PBMCs, obtained 9 days after transplant. The source of these receptors is a human patient who received an intestinal transplant, so some T cells may come from the graft donor. The CDR3 runs from the conserved cysteine through the conserved F or W. A D gene is named only where the DNA matches it firmly. Some rows have no size entry. The others give once, few or many, or a class for an expanded clone.

V: TRBV28; J: TRBJ1-1; D: TRBD1; size: .; DNA: TGTGCCAGCAGTATACCCACCGGGACAGGGGACCCTGAAGCTTTCTTT; CDR3: CASSIPTGTGDPEAFF
V: TRBV6-5; J: TRBJ2-1; D: .; size: .; DNA: TGTGCCAGCAGTTTCGGACTTTACAATGAGCAGTTCTTC; CDR3: CASSFGLYNEQFF
V: TRBV7-9; J: TRBJ2-7; D: .; size: .; DNA: TGTGCCAGCAGCTTAGCTTTAGGAGACAGGCACTACGAGCAGTACTTC; CDR3: CASSLALGDRHYEQYF
V: TRBV6-1; J: TRBJ2-7; D: TRBD1; size: .; DNA: TGTGCCAGCAGTGTCGGACCCAGGGGGTTCGCCTACGAGCAGTACTTC; CDR3: CASSVGPRGFAYEQYF
V: TRBV27; J: TRBJ2-7; D: .; size: .; DNA: TGTGCCAGCAGTGCCTCAGGGGTCGAGCAGTACTTC; CDR3: CASSASGVEQYF
V: TRBV5-1; J: TRBJ2-7; D: .; size: .; DNA: TGCGCCAGCAGCGTCGGGGTCTCCTACGAGCAGTACTTC; CDR3: CASSVGVSYEQYF
V: TRBV9; J: TRBJ2-3; D: TRBD2; size: .; DNA: TGTGCCAGCAGCCCGTGGGGGAGGGTGACAAACACAGATACGCAGTATTTT; CDR3: CASSPWGRVTNTDTQYF
V: TRBV27; J: TRBJ2-5; D: TRBD1; size: .; DNA: TGTGCCAGCAGTCTATGGGCAGGGGGTACGGAGACCCAGTACTTC; CDR3: CASSLWAGGTETQYF
V: TRBV9; J: TRBJ2-1; D: .; size: .; DNA: TGTGCCAGCAGCCCCCATACTGGGACCGACTACAATGAGCAGTTCTTC; CDR3: CASSPHTGTDYNEQFF
V: TRBV4-1; J: TRBJ1-2; D: .; size: .; DNA: TGCGCCAGCAGCCGCACACCGGGCCTTTATGGCTACACCTTC; CDR3: CASSRTPGLYGYTF
V: TRBV19; J: TRBJ2-1; D: .; size: .; DNA: TGTGCCAGTTCAGTGGCGTTACATTACAATGAGCAGTTCTTC; CDR3: CASSVALHYNEQFF
V: TRBV11-2; J: TRBJ2-4; D: .; size: .; DNA: TGTGCCAGCAGCAACTGGGCAACGGCCAAAAACATTCAGTACTTC; CDR3: CASSNWATAKNIQYF
V: TRBV29-1; J: TRBJ1-1; D: .; size: .; DNA: TGCAGCGTTGTCCCTCCTGATGAGGCTGAAGCTTTCTTT; CDR3: CSVVPPDEAEAFF
V: TRBV27; J: TRBJ2-3; D: .; size: .; DNA: TGTGCCAGCAGTTTAGGGGGGGATACGCAGTATTTT; CDR3: CASSLGGDTQYF
V: TRBV21-1; J: TRBJ1-2; D: .; size: .; DNA: TGTGCCAGCAGATACCGGGACAGGGGGCCAGACTATGGCTACACCTTC; CDR3: CASRYRDRGPDYGYTF
V: TRBV27; J: TRBJ2-7; D: .; size: .; DNA: TGTGCCAGCAGTTTCGAGGGGGGGTCCTACGAGCAGTACTTC; CDR3: CASSFEGGSYEQYF
V: TRBV5-6; J: TRBJ2-3; D: TRBD2; size: .; DNA: TGTGCCAGCAGCTTGGATGGCGGGAGGGTCACAGATACGCAGTATTTT; CDR3: CASSLDGGRVTDTQYF
V: TRBV6-5; J: TRBJ2-1; D: .; size: .; DNA: TGTGCCAGCGCCGACTACAATGAGCAGTTCTTC; CDR3: CASADYNEQFF
V: TRBV7-6; J: TRBJ1-2; D: .; size: .; DNA: TGTGCCAGCAGCTACGGGGAGATGGAAGGCTACACCTTC; CDR3: CASSYGEMEGYTF
V: TRBV18; J: TRBJ2-1; D: TRBD2; size: .; DNA: TGTGCCAGCTCTTTGACGGGGCTAGCGGGAGGCGCAACCTACAATGAGCAGTTCTTC; CDR3: CASSLTGLAGGATYNEQFF
V: TRBV7-9; J: TRBJ1-2; D: .; size: once; DNA: TGTGCCAGCAGAAGAGGGCCCCCGGGCGGAGGCTACACCTTC; CDR3: CASRRGPPGGGYTF
V: TRBV7-8; J: TRBJ1-5; D: .; size: .; DNA: TGTGCCAGCAGCTTAGCGGGGCCCCAGGGGCCCCAGCATTTT; CDR3: CASSLAGPQGPQHF
V: TRBV29-1; J: TRBJ1-2; D: .; size: .; DNA: TGCAGCGTTGACGAGATGGGGTATGGCTACACCTTC; CDR3: CSVDEMGYGYTF
V: TRBV7-9; J: TRBJ2-3; D: .; size: .; DNA: TGTGCCAGCAGCTTGGGAGTTACAGATACGCAGTATTTT; CDR3: CASSLGVTDTQYF
V: TRBV4-2; J: TRBJ2-3; D: TRBD2; size: .; DNA: TGTGCCAGCAGCCAAGGGACTAGCGGGAGTCTGGCAGATACGCAGTATTTT; CDR3: CASSQGTSGSLADTQYF
V: TRBV6-1; J: TRBJ1-2; D: .; size: .; DNA: TGTGCCGCTAACCGAGGGGATGGCTACACCTTC; CDR3: CAANRGDGYTF
V: TRBV20-1; J: TRBJ2-5; D: .; size: once; DNA: TGCAGTGCTAGAGTGGGGGCAGCACCGAACTTC; CDR3: CSARVGAAPNF
V: TRBV9; J: TRBJ2-3; D: TRBD2; size: .; DNA: TGTGCCAGCAGCCCCACGGGACTAGCGAGAACAGATACGCAGTATTTT; CDR3: CASSPTGLARTDTQYF
V: TRBV25-1; J: TRBJ2-1; D: TRBD2; size: .; DNA: TGTGCCAGCAGTCTGGAACTAGCGGCCTACAATGAGCAGTTCTTC; CDR3: CASSLELAAYNEQFF
V: TRBV25-1; J: TRBJ2-7; D: TRBD2; size: .; DNA: TGTGCCAGCAGTGGATTTGGACTAGTTAGCGAGCAGTACTTC; CDR3: CASSGFGLVSEQYF
V: TRBV19; J: TRBJ2-2; D: .; size: .; DNA: TGTGCCAGTAGTATGTTGGTTACCGGGGAGCTGTTTTTT; CDR3: CASSMLVTGELFF
V: TRBV11-2; J: TRBJ2-7; D: .; size: .; DNA: TGTGCCAGCAGCTTAGGTGGGGGCTACGAGCAGTACTTC; CDR3: CASSLGGGYEQYF
V: TRBV7-9; J: TRBJ1-2; D: .; size: .; DNA: TGTGCCAGCAGCTCACAACTGGGGGGTGGCTACACCTTC; CDR3: CASSSQLGGGYTF
V: TRBV9; J: TRBJ2-3; D: TRBD2; size: .; DNA: TGTGCCAGCAGCGTAGGCCTAGCGGCAGCCACAGATACGCAGTATTTT; CDR3: CASSVGLAAATDTQYF
V: TRBV7-9; J: TRBJ2-7; D: .; size: .; DNA: TGTGCCAGCAGCTTAGTGCCCCGCTACGAGCAGTACTTC; CDR3: CASSLVPRYEQYF
V: TRBV9; J: TRBJ2-3; D: .; size: .; DNA: TGTGCCAGCAGCGTAGCAGAAATTGGGGGAGATACGCAGTATTTT; CDR3: CASSVAEIGGDTQYF
V: TRBV6-5; J: TRBJ1-1; D: .; size: .; DNA: TGTGCCAGCATAGGGCTTGAAGCTTTCTTT; CDR3: CASIGLEAFF
V: TRBV7-9; J: TRBJ2-5; D: .; size: .; DNA: TGTGCCAGCAGCTTAGTGGCCACCCCGAGAGAGACCCAGTACTTC; CDR3: CASSLVATPRETQYF
V: TRBV7-3; J: TRBJ2-3; D: TRBD2; size: .; DNA: TGTGCCAGCAGCTTCGCCGGGACTAGCGCCACAGATACGCAGTATTTT; CDR3: CASSFAGTSATDTQYF
V: TRBV7-3; J: TRBJ1-1; D: .; size: .; DNA: TGTGCCAGCAGCTTAAATTCAATAGGCACTGAAGCTTTCTTT; CDR3: CASSLNSIGTEAFF
V: TRBV5-1; J: TRBJ2-1; D: TRBD2; size: .; DNA: TGCGCCAGCAGCTTGGGGGGGACTAGCGGGAGCTTAAGAAATGAGCAGTTCTTC; CDR3: CASSLGGTSGSLRNEQFF
V: TRBV5-6; J: TRBJ2-7; D: .; size: .; DNA: TGTGCCAGCAGCTTAGGGCGAGGGGAGCAGTACTTC; CDR3: CASSLGRGEQYF
V: TRBV28; J: TRBJ2-7; D: .; size: .; DNA: TGTGCCAGCGGACAGGGAGGGACCTACGAGCAGTACTTC; CDR3: CASGQGGTYEQYF
V: TRBV6-5; J: TRBJ2-3; D: TRBD2; size: once; DNA: TGTGCCAGCAGTTACTCGAGCGGGGCTAGCACAGATACGCAGTATTTT; CDR3: CASSYSSGASTDTQYF
V: TRBV4-2; J: TRBJ2-3; D: .; size: .; DNA: TGTGCCAGCAGCCAACTCCTGGGGGGAGGGGGCTTAACAGATACGCAGTATTTT; CDR3: CASSQLLGGGGLTDTQYF
V: TRBV5-1; J: TRBJ2-7; D: .; size: .; DNA: TGCGCCAGCAGCTTAAGGATCTTGCCCTGGGGCGAGCAGTACTTC; CDR3: CASSLRILPWGEQYF
V: TRBV5-1; J: TRBJ2-1; D: TRBD2; size: once; DNA: TGCGCCAGCAGCTTGGCTAGCGGCCCTTACAATGAGCAGTTCTTC; CDR3: CASSLASGPYNEQFF